This T cell receptor (beta chain) originates from a study of blood T cells in healthy people across ages. Study at large: Template switching captured about one barcoded beta molecule per two T cells.

V shed 4 bases and J shed 0 bases, with 7 bases lying between them. There are 14 residues in the CDR3. PCR was performed a second time for about 7 to 11 cycles using a sample-barcoded 5' primer and a J-beta primer mix. One entry per CDR3 protein results from TCRdb running MiXCR on the 5' RACE reads. The repertoire includes 550,000 to 750,000 distinct CDR3 sequences, under 25% of them detected once, and roughly 3.9% sits in the top ten. The clonotype comes from a man between 65 and 85 years old in good health. The rearrangement joins TRBV23-1 to TRBJ2-4; the D is unclear. TRBV23-1 is flagged as an ORF with uncertain function. Sequencing was performed on blood. CDR3 DNA: TGCGCCAGCAGTCCCTCGATAGCCAAAAACATTCAGTACTTC. Translating gives CASSPSIAKNIQYF.